This TCR beta chain was documented in a study of CXCR3-negative and CXCR3-positive naive CD8 T cells. Study-wide results and limits: For CXCR3-positive naive cells, TRB CDR3s were more hydrophobic than those of CXCR3-negative naive cells. CXCR3 expression dropped partially after cryopreservation, and most assays relied on fresh PBMCs.

UMI-tagged TRB cDNA libraries were built via 5' RACE. TCRdb reprocessed the 5' RACE reads, with one entry per CDR3 protein and no DNA. In total, the table holds about 120,000 distinct CDR3 sequences. With respect to this clonotype: The antigen is undetermined.

Sorting was done in triplicate for each CD8+ T cell subset (about 280,000 cells each). Per germline, CDR1 DFQATT and CDR2 SNEGSKA (reference sequence). This CDR3 is 15 amino acids long. Material: naive CXCR3- CD8+ T cells from blood. As to subset: CD45RO-CCR7+CD27+CD95- naive CD8+ T cells lacking CXCR3 (TNR3-). The chain joins TRBV20-1 to TRBJ1-2. This sequence originates from a human donor in good health. Some clones in this sample may be carry-over from other donors' samples. CDR3 amino acids: CSALYPTGANYGYTF.